The source of this TCR beta chain is a study of CD8+ T cells in alopecia areata (dated by TCRdb to 2017 to 2018). Regarding the study in general: Treated patients were enrolled in an open-label pilot trial of oral tofacitinib at 5 to 10 mg twice daily for moderate-to-severe alopecia areata. To study T cell clonal expansion in alopecia areata, the researchers applied high-throughput TCRbeta sequencing to both the C3H/HeJ mouse model and human patients. The RNA source kit depended on sample type: the PAXgene miRNA kit for fixed scalp, the miRNeasy kit for PBMCs, and the RNeasy kit for mouse skin. Tofacitinib was given for 6 to 18 months, followed by 6 months of follow-up off drug to assess delayed response and recurrence. Patients on tofacitinib were biopsied at baseline and after 4 and 24 weeks of treatment, and several of the patients also had a later scalp biopsy. Disease severity in treated patients was measured with the SALT score, which quantifies the percentage of affected scalp surface area. Clonality in the scalp was compared among normal scalp (n=4), patchy alopecia areata scalp (n=8), and alopecia totalis/universalis scalp (n=8). TCRbeta CDR3 regions were amplified by immunoSEQ multiplex PCR using 35 Vbeta forward and 13 Jbeta reverse primers. In humans, TCRbeta sequencing was performed on scalp tissue and on sorted CD4+ and CD8+ peripheral blood T cells from healthy controls and from patients with patchy or totalis/universalis alopecia areata. Broad study findings and their caveats: Unlike mouse skin, which is dominated by gammadelta T cells, normal human skin has resident alphabeta T cells that are also sequenced, and this complicates analysis of the scalp TCR repertoire. Because the treated cohort was small and included a single nonresponder, larger studies are needed to assess links between baseline CD8+ expansion and response. Tofacitinib significantly lowered scalp clonality and the number of expanded CD8+ clones among the top 100 scalp clones. During tofacitinib treatment, many expanded lesional clones remained in scalp and blood, and this persistence may partly explain relapse after treatment is stopped. TCR sequences shared between patients were less clear than in mice, possibly partly because of HLA diversity in the patient population. Lesional scalp, especially in alopecia totalis/universalis, showed higher clonality and more expanded CD8+ clones than normal scalp, suggesting antigenic drive.

The time point label of this sample denotes: around 26 weeks on oral tofacitinib. What the treatment or condition label conveys for this sample: oral pan-JAK inhibitor, 5-10 mg twice daily. From alopecia areata patients, peripheral blood was collected along with lesional scalp punch biopsies. PBMCs were isolated by density centrifugation and stained for CD3, CD4 and CD8, and CD4+ and CD8+ T cells were sorted on a FACSAria. Receptor amplification or capture employed the immunoSEQ multiplex PCR assay. To provide template for TCR sequencing, every sample had RNA extracted and reverse transcribed into cDNA. First-strand cDNA was synthesized using SuperScript III with a 2:1 mix of oligo-dT and random hexamers. A synthetic immune receptor repertoire was used to gauge amplification bias, and whatever bias remained was removed computationally. The original pipeline was this. After raw reads were preprocessed to remove errors, the CDR3 was defined following IMGT conventions as running from the conserved cysteine to phenylalanine. To get clonality, Shannon entropy was normalized by log2 of the number of productive unique TCRs and the result was subtracted from 1. CD4 or CD8 identity of scalp clones was inferred by cross-referencing scalp TCRbeta sequences with sorted blood CD4 and CD8 repertoires. This is the immuneACCESS table as TCRdb keeps it, with only in-frame sequences that have V and J called. A part of the clones is gone; compared with another copy, unresolved V genes explain less than half, and the rest is unexplained. The V and J calls and the clone size are those of that table, but D and trimming were determined from the DNA. The sample table contains 150,000 to 200,000 clones; only one count was recorded for approximately 61% of them. Under 1.2% of the sample comes from the top ten.

The CDR3 sequence holds 17 residues, the cysteine and phenylalanine included. The only DNA kept is the CDR3, 51 bases in frame from the first base. CDR1 and CDR2, per the germline V gene, are SGHRS and YFSETQ. Trimmed from V: 4 bases; trimmed from J: 6 bases; junction bases lacking a gene match: 16. In the case of this clone: Which antigen it targets is not known. The sample holds no much larger clone one base away, and base qualities are not on file.

Here the chain combines TRBV5-1 and TRBJ1-2, and 9 junctional nucleotides match TRBD1. This specimen was CD4+ T cells sorted from blood, taken at week 24, from a patient treated with tofacitinib. This clonotype originated in a human donor with alopecia areata. The bases are TGCGCCAGCAGCCCGGGACAGGGTCCACTTGGGGGCGATGGCTACACCTTC. Its product reads: CASSPGQGPLGGDGYTF.